This TCR beta chain derives from a study of OX40 agonist ivuxolimab in advanced cancers. Study-level results: There was clonal expansion of CD4+ and CD8+ blood T cells by week 6 at 0.1 to 3.0 mg/kg.

The method was immunoSEQ multiplex PCR; TCRdb's version includes in-frame clones alone and lacks a portion of them. The table has about 48,000 clones, 65% to 85% seen once. J lost 2 bases, V lost 8 bases, and 18 bases had no gene match. The germline V gene encodes CDR1 SGHRS and CDR2 YFSETQ. The CDR3 sequence is 18 residues long. As concerns this clone: The antigen is not known.

J is TRBJ2-1 and V is TRBV5-1; TRBD2 matches at 8 bases. Here the sequenced sample was CD4+ or CD8+ T cells sorted from blood, taken in a trial of the OX40 agonist ivuxolimab. The receptor's source is an adult with an advanced solid tumor such as melanoma, head and neck, liver or kidney cancer. CDR3 amino acids: CASKTGALSGGAYNEQFF. The CDR3 DNA reads TGCGCCAGTAAGACAGGAGCATTAAGCGGGGGAGCCTACAATGAGCAGTTCTTC.